This TCR beta chain emerged from a study of T cell responses to AZD1222 COVID-19 vaccine. Study-level findings and limits: It was only after the peak T cell response that any repertoires were sampled. The donor cohort was predominantly white British with a female majority, and clonal diversity may have been underestimated. Spike regions recognized by vaccine-associated CD4 TCRs spanned the protein, led by 160-218 and 743-854.

The germline V gene has CDR1 SGHRS and CDR2 YFSETQ. V shed 4 bases and J 4 bases; nucleotides not matched to a gene: 8. The CDR3 is made up of 15 amino acids. Some clones are missing from TCRdb's copy, which holds only in-frame ones; the method was immunoSEQ multiplex PCR. This table has nearly 110,000 clones, roughly 89% appearing once. Remarks on this clone: Its antigen is not known.

The gene calls are TRBV5-1 and TRBJ1-2; 9 bases are a match to TRBD1. The input for sequencing was peripheral blood, taken on day 0 of AZD1222 vaccination. The sequence came from an adult in good health. CDR3 bases: TGCGCCAGCAGCGAAACAGGGGGCGGGCGCTATGGCTACACCTTC. Amino acid sequence: CASSETGGGRYGYTF.